These 15 T cell receptor beta chains came from one sample sequenced in a study of blood T cell repertoires in COVID-19. This table comes from immunoSEQ multiplex PCR, and its TCRdb copy is limited to in-frame clones, with some not included. The sample carries fewer than 500,000 clones, roughly 77% recorded once. Specimen: peripheral blood. All receptors derive from a human donor with acute or convalescent COVID-19. The donor label of this sample is uncertain.

The chain couples TRBV6-5 to TRBJ1-1, with D perhaps TRBD1 (5 bases). In germline, CDR1 is MNHEY, CDR2 SVGAGI. The CDR3 runs 15 residues. V lost 3 bases, J lost 4 bases, and 15 bases lay in between. The CDR3 region is CASSYLGLQGTEAFF. The CDR3 nucleotides are TGTGCCAGCAGTTATCTGGGCCTCCAGGGCACTGAAGCTTTCTTT.

This chain links TRBV2 with TRBJ2-7; 10 bases map to TRBD2. Germline V lookup: CDR1 SNHLY, CDR2 FYNNEI. With 11 bases clipped from V and 0 bases from J, the junction kept 4 bases outside the gene matches. This CDR3 region has 13 residues. The CDR3 region is CAGGTSVSYEQYF. Here the CDR3 DNA reads TGTGCCGGCGGGACTAGCGTCTCCTACGAGCAGTACTTC.

The CDR3 DNA reads TGTGCCTGGAGTTGGCAGGTCGGGGAGCTGTTTTTT. Translation gives CAWSWQVGELFF. This chain connects TRBV30 to TRBJ2-2; D remains unclear. This CDR3 spans 12 amino acids. Germline CDR1 and CDR2: GTSNPN and SVGIG (reference sequence). Trimming took 2 bases from V and 7 from J, leaving 8 bases between them.

The chain uses TRBV5-4 and TRBJ2-5; D perhaps matches TRBD1 (5 bases). CDR1 is SGHNT and CDR2 is YYREEE in the germline V gene (reference sequence). Trimming removed 6 bases from V and 6 bases from J, with 12 bases in between. There are 12 residues in the CDR3. The DNA of the CDR3 is TGTGCCAGCACCAGGGATAGGCAGACCCAGTACTTC. Translating it yields CASTRDRQTQYF.

V and J are TRBV6-5 and TRBJ1-1, with D maybe TRBD1 (6 bases). V was trimmed by 8 bases and J by 2 bases, leaving 12 bases between them. From germline, CDR1 is MNHEY and CDR2 SVGAGI. CDR3 length: 13 residues. CDR3 protein: CASAQQGNTEAFF. The CDR3 DNA is TGTGCCAGCGCCCAACAGGGAAACACTGAAGCTTTCTTT.

The chain combines TRBV19 with TRBJ2-1, with 9 bases lining up with TRBD2. The CDR3 contains 14 residues. Germline V CDR1 and CDR2: LNHDA, SQIVND (reference sequence). Unmatched junction bases numbered 5, after V lost 3 bases and J lost 8 bases. The CDR3 DNA reads TGTGCCAGTAGTATCCAGCGGGGGGTTTATGAGCAGTTCTTC. Its translation is CASSIQRGVYEQFF.

The gene calls are TRBV16 and TRBJ1-2; no firm D call. Trimming took off 0 bases at V and 6 bases at J, with 5 bases between the two ends. CDR1 and CDR2 (germline): KGHSY, FQNENV. The CDR3 extends over 12 amino acids. The CDR3 coding sequence is TGTGCCAGCAGCCAATCGAGGAATGGCTACACCTTC. As protein: CASSQSRNGYTF. Drawing the rest from reference TRBV16 and TRBJ1-2, the complete variable domain is GEEVAQTPKHLVRGEGQKAKLYCAPIKGHSYVFWYQQVLKNEFKFLISFQNENVFDETGMPKERFSAKCLPNSPCSLEIQATKLEDSAVYFCASSQSRNGYTFGSGTRLTVV.

This clone was seen a few times. The rearrangement uses TRBV15 and TRBJ1-4, with a tentative D call TRBD1 (5 bases). The CDR3 is made up of 15 amino acids. Germline CDR1 reads LNHNV; CDR2 reads YYDKDF (reference sequence). V lost 3 bases, J lost 7 bases, and 15 bases lay in between. The DNA for the CDR3 is TGTGCCACCAGCAGGGGAGGAGGGGCTTTTGAAAAACTGTTTTTT. Translating it yields CATSRGGGAFEKLFF. Combining the CDR3 with reference TRBV15 and TRBJ1-4 gives the whole variable domain DAMVIQNPRYQVTQFGKPVTLSCSQTLNHNVMYWYQQKSSQAPKLLFHYYDKDFNNEADTPDNFQSRRPNTSFCFLDIRSPGLGDTAMYLCATSRGGGAFEKLFFGSGTQLSVL.

This rearrangement joins TRBV5-1 to TRBJ2-7; tentative D call: TRBD2 (6 bases). Trimming stripped 4 bases from V and 0 bases from J, with 14 bases between. Germline CDR1 and CDR2: SGHRS and YFSETQ. This CDR3 spans 15 amino acids. The CDR3 reads CASSPGLLSSYEQYF. In DNA form, the CDR3 reads TGCGCCAGCAGCCCGGGACTCCTGAGCTCCTACGAGCAGTACTTC.

The V gene is TRBV7-8, the J gene TRBJ2-1, with TRBD2 matching over 7 bases. The ends lost 4 bases at V and 4 bases at J; junction bases unmatched: 4. Germline-derived CDR1 and CDR2 are SGHVS and FQNEAQ. The CDR3 is made up of 14 amino acids. The CDR3 region is CASSSREGYNEQFF. The DNA of the CDR3 is TGTGCCAGCAGCTCCAGGGAGGGGTACAATGAGCAGTTCTTC.

The rearrangement joins TRBV3-1 (or the pseudogene TRBV3-2) to TRBJ2-5; D unclear. The germline V gene encodes CDR1 LGHDT and CDR2 YNNKEL (reference sequence). The ends were cut back, 1 base at V and 1 base at J, with 7 bases in the middle. CDR3 length equals 14 residues. CDR3 residues: CASSQVSGQETQYF. CDR3 DNA sequence: TGTGCCAGCAGCCAAGTGTCAGGCCAAGAGACCCAGTACTTC.

This clone was seen only once. V and J are TRBV6-4 and TRBJ1-3, with TRBD1 matching 7 bases. V was pared by 5 bases and J by 0 bases, with 10 bases of the junction left unmatched. The CDR3 spans 17 residues. Germline lookup yields CDR1 MRHNA and CDR2 SNTAGT. The CDR3 coding sequence is TGTGCCAGCAGTCCGAGACAGGGCTCGAGCTCTGGAAACACCATATATTTT. Its protein is CASSPRQGSSSGNTIYF.

The J gene is TRBJ1-2, the V gene TRBV2; maybe TRBD1 (6 bases). Trimming pared 3 bases from V and 5 bases from J, leaving 16 bases between. Germline V gene sequence: CDR1 SNHLY, CDR2 FYNNEI. The CDR3 is 15 residues long. The DNA of the CDR3 is TGTGCCAGCAGTGAGAGACAGGTTGGGACGTATGGCTACACCTTC. Protein product: CASSERQVGTYGYTF.

The table lists this clone with a count of one. The J gene is TRBJ1-1, the V gene TRBV19; 10 bases are shared with TRBD1. The CDR3 consists of 14 residues. The J segment lost 3 bases and the V segment lost 6 bases, leaving 4 bases of the junction unmatched. Germline lookup yields CDR1 LNHDA and CDR2 SQIVND (reference sequence). As DNA, the CDR3 is TGTGCCAGTAGGACAGGGGGCGTCGACACTGAAGCTTTCTTT. It codes for CASRTGGVDTEAFF.

CDR3 coding DNA: TGCGCCAGCAGCCTTGACAGGGGGAGAGAGCAGTTCTTC. Its translation: CASSLDRGREQFF. The chain has TRBV4-1 and TRBJ2-1, with 9 bases fitting TRBD1. V shed 4 bases and J 10 bases; nucleotides not matched to a gene: 5. This CDR3 region has 13 residues. CDR1 is MGHRA and CDR2 is YSYEKL in the germline V gene.